In its sample, the clone carrying this TCR beta chain was seen a few times. The antigen is undetermined. Trimming removed 7 bases from V and 6 bases from J; junction bases left unmatched: 9. The CDR3 covers 13 residues. Germline values: CDR1 GTSNPN, CDR2 SVGIG (reference sequence). This sample is part of a study of beta chain features in type 1 diabetes. Study summary: The study found patients and healthy donors alike in age, gender and cell yields. Study-wide points: Insertion counts at VDJ junctions were lower in type 1 diabetes patients, who also showed more deletions there. TCRB CDR3s were moderately but significantly shorter in Type 1 diabetes patients in all four CD4+ subsets.

All sorted populations exceeded 98% purity. Reverse transcription of all isolated RNA meant that expressed TCRB transcripts were sequenced. The study sequenced naive, central memory and regulatory T cell samples to an average of around 3.4 million reads. Using immunoSEQ multiplex PCR, the repertoire was profiled, and TCRdb retains in-frame clones only, with some absent. The sample has approximately 130,000 clones, roughly 17% seen once. Sequencing was done on a sample of central memory CD4+ T cells from blood. The source of this sequence is a man younger than 35 with type 1 diabetes. The genes are TRBV30 and TRBJ1-1, with 9 nucleotides matching TRBD1. This chain's CDR3 is CALDRGSFSEAFF. CDR3 nucleotides: TGTGCCTTGGACAGGGGATCTTTTTCTGAAGCTTTCTTT.